A selection of T cell receptor beta chains follows, all from one sample in a study of CD8+ T cells in alopecia areata. TCRdb's copy holds only in-frame clones and misses some; the assay was immunoSEQ multiplex PCR. The data hold about 180,000 clones, with approximately 49% observed a single time. The sample was CD8+ T cells sorted from blood, taken at roughly week 52, from a patient treated with tofacitinib. Receptors originate from a human donor with alopecia areata. Both conserved end residues are part of each CDR3. A D gene is named only where the DNA matches it firmly. The size entry is marked missing in some rows and otherwise reads once, few, many or a size class.

V,size,J,length,D,DNA,CDR3
TRBV6-6,NA,TRBJ2-5,15,TRBD1,TGTGCCAGCAGTTACCTTACAGGGGTCGGAGAGACCCAGTACTTC,CASSYLTGVGETQYF
TRBV27,NA,TRBJ2-7,14,NA,TGTGCCAGCAGTCCCTTCCGGGGTCCCTACGAGCAGTACTTC,CASSPFRGPYEQYF
TRBV7-2,NA,TRBJ2-5,11,NA,TGTGCCAGCAGCCGTTCAGGGACCCAGTACTTC,CASSRSGTQYF
TRBV5-6,once,TRBJ1-5,16,NA,TGTGCCAGCAGCACTAGTCAGGGGAATAGCAATCAGCCCCAGCATTTT,CASSTSQGNSNQPQHF
TRBV29-1,NA,TRBJ1-2,15,TRBD1,TGCAGCGCGGGACCGGGACAGTTGCATAACTATGGCTACACCTTC,CSAGPGQLHNYGYTF
TRBV9,NA,TRBJ2-7,13,NA,TGTGCCAGCAGCCTTGGGACTCCGGGGGAGCAGTACTTC,CASSLGTPGEQYF
TRBV7-6,NA,TRBJ2-3,11,NA,TGTGCCAGCAGCCAATCGGATACGCAGTATTTT,CASSQSDTQYF
TRBV11-2,few,TRBJ2-1,18,NA,TGTGCCAGCAGCTTAGATACCCGGGACGCTTCTCGAGGAGATGAGCAGTTCTTC,CASSLDTRDASRGDEQFF
TRBV5-4,once,TRBJ2-1,11,NA,TGTGCCAGCAGCTTGGGACTTGAGCAGTTCTTC,CASSLGLEQFF
TRBV6-5,NA,TRBJ1-4,14,TRBD1,TGTGCCATCAGCACCGACAGGGGAAATGAAAAACTGTTTTTT,CAISTDRGNEKLFF
TRBV11-2,NA,TRBJ1-6,14,TRBD1,TGTGCCAGCAGCTTGGCGGGACAGAATTCACCCCTCCACTTT,CASSLAGQNSPLHF
TRBV20-1,NA,TRBJ1-2,10,NA,TGCAGTGCTGTACCCTATGGCTACACCTTC,CSAVPYGYTF
TRBV4-3,NA,TRBJ1-4,15,TRBD1,TGCGCCAGCAGCCGCGGGACAGGTTTTAATGAAAAACTGTTTTTT,CASSRGTGFNEKLFF
TRBV7-8,few,TRBJ1-1,12,NA,TGTGCCAGCAGCTTTCAGAACACTGAAGCTTTCTTT,CASSFQNTEAFF
TRBV7-8,few,TRBJ2-7,13,TRBD1,TGTGCCAGCAGCCCCGACAGGGTAGGCGAGCAGTACTTC,CASSPDRVGEQYF
TRBV27,NA,TRBJ2-1,14,TRBD1,TGTGCCAGCAGTCCCGGGACAGGGATCAATGAGCAGTTCTTC,CASSPGTGINEQFF
TRBV13,NA,TRBJ2-4,18,TRBD2,TGTGCCAGCAGCTACCGACTAGCGGGGGGTCGAGGCAAAAACATTCAGTACTTC,CASSYRLAGGRGKNIQYF
TRBV30,NA,TRBJ1-6,10,NA,TGTGCCTGGAGTGTACGGGATCTCCACTTT,CAWSVRDLHF
TRBV4-2,few,TRBJ1-2,15,NA,TGTGCCAGCAGCCAAGCTGAACCCGGGAGCTATGGCTACACCTTC,CASSQAEPGSYGYTF
TRBV27,NA,TRBJ2-7,15,NA,TGTGCCAGCAGTTTATCGCAAAAAGGGTTCTACGAGCAGTACTTC,CASSLSQKGFYEQYF
TRBV9,NA,TRBJ2-1,17,NA,TGTGCCAGCAGCGTATTAAGCGGCGGGGGCTTTTACAATGAGCAGTTCTTC,CASSVLSGGGFYNEQFF
TRBV7-9,few,TRBJ2-5,18,NA,TGTGCCAGCAGCTTAGGTCCGGACGGGGGACCAGTACAAGAGACCCAGTACTTC,CASSLGPDGGPVQETQYF
TRBV5-1,NA,TRBJ2-5,18,NA,TGCGCCACCCAGCGAGGGCTCCCGATGACCCAGTACCAAGAGACCCAGTACTTC,CATQRGLPMTQYQETQYF
TRBV29-1,NA,TRBJ2-3,12,NA,TGCAGCGTCCCCGTAGAAACAGATACGCAGTATTTT,CSVPVETDTQYF
TRBV5-6,NA,TRBJ1-6,16,NA,TGTGCCAGCAGCTTGGCGGGAGGCTCCTATAATTCACCCCTCCACTTT,CASSLAGGSYNSPLHF
TRBV30,NA,TRBJ1-1,15,NA,TGTGCCTGGAGTCCGACGACGAGGGCCGGGCCTGAAGCTTTCTTT,CAWSPTTRAGPEAFF
TRBV18,NA,TRBJ2-2,13,NA,TGTGCCAGCTCGCCATTGGTGGCCGGGGAGCTGTTTTTT,CASSPLVAGELFF
TRBV5-4,NA,TRBJ2-4,15,NA,TGTGCCAGCAGTGGCGGAGGGAGGGCCAAAAACATTCAGTACTTC,CASSGGGRAKNIQYF
TRBV2,NA,TRBJ2-2,14,NA,TGTGCCAGCAGGACGCAGGGCCTCACCGGGGAGCTGTTTTTT,CASRTQGLTGELFF
TRBV7-8,NA,TRBJ2-5,13,TRBD1,TGTGCCAGCAGCCTGGACAGGGGCGAGACCCAGTACTTC,CASSLDRGETQYF
TRBV19,NA,TRBJ1-6,13,NA,TGTGCCAGTAGTATGCTGGACAGCTCACCCCTCCACTTT,CASSMLDSSPLHF
TRBV18,NA,TRBJ2-5,13,NA,TGTGCCAGCTCACCCACGGGGTTGGAGACCCAGTACTTC,CASSPTGLETQYF
TRBV5-4,many,TRBJ2-3,16,TRBD2,TGTGCCAGCAGTTGGGGACTAGCGGGGTCCACAGATACGCAGTATTTT,CASSWGLAGSTDTQYF
TRBV15,few,TRBJ2-7,14,TRBD1,TGTGCCACCAGCGTCCGACAGGGGCCGTACGAGCAGTACTTC,CATSVRQGPYEQYF
TRBV6-5,NA,TRBJ2-2,13,NA,TGTGCCAGCAGTTACGTAGGGGAGAGGGAGCTGTTTTTT,CASSYVGERELFF
TRBV4-3,NA,TRBJ1-1,15,NA,TGCGCCAGCAGCCCCCGAGGTCGGGGGAACACTGAAGCTTTCTTT,CASSPRGRGNTEAFF
TRBV5-6,NA,TRBJ2-1,15,TRBD2,TGTGCCAGCAGCCTCACTAGCGGCTCCTACAATGAGCAGTTCTTC,CASSLTSGSYNEQFF
TRBV30,few,TRBJ2-7,13,NA,TGTGCCTGGAGTGTACAGGCAGACTACGAGCAGTACTTC,CAWSVQADYEQYF
TRBV7-9,NA,TRBJ1-1,14,NA,TGTGCCAGCAGCTTCGGCGGGGGTTATACTGAAGCTTTCTTT,CASSFGGGYTEAFF
TRBV5-6,few,TRBJ2-5,12,TRBD1,TGTGCCAGCAGGGGACAGCACAGGACCCAGTACTTC,CASRGQHRTQYF
TRBV7-9,NA,TRBJ2-5,16,TRBD1,TGTGCCAGCAGCTTAGTCGAGGACAGGGGGCTAGAGACCCAGTACTTC,CASSLVEDRGLETQYF
TRBV2,few,TRBJ2-6,18,NA,TGTGCCAGCAGTGACCAGGGGATCCTCCCGTCCGGGGCCAACGTCCTGACTTTC,CASSDQGILPSGANVLTF
TRBV30,many,TRBJ2-7,13,TRBD1,TGTGCCTGGAATCCGACAGGGACCTACGAGCAGTACTTC,CAWNPTGTYEQYF
TRBV27,many,TRBJ1-6,15,TRBD1,TGTGCCAGCAGGCGACAGGGTGGGGATAATTCACCCCTCCACTTT,CASRRQGGDNSPLHF
TRBV6-4,many,TRBJ2-3,16,TRBD1,TGTGCCAGCAGTGACTCTGGGACAGCTAGCACAGATACGCAGTATTTT,CASSDSGTASTDTQYF
TRBV27,NA,TRBJ2-2,13,TRBD2,TGTGCCAGCATCGGGGGGGACACCGGGGAGCTGTTTTTT,CASIGGDTGELFF
TRBV2,few,TRBJ2-4,14,NA,TGTGCCAGCAGACAGGGAGAGGCCAAAAACATTCAGTACTTC,CASRQGEAKNIQYF
TRBV29-1,once,TRBJ2-2,15,NA,TGCAGCGTTGAAGATCCTAGTGGGCGACCCGGGGAGCTGTTTTTT,CSVEDPSGRPGELFF
TRBV6-5,few,TRBJ1-4,11,NA,TGTGCCAGCAGTTACGGGGAAAAACTGTTTTTT,CASSYGEKLFF
TRBV9,few,TRBJ2-7,16,TRBD1,TGTGCCAGCAGCGTAGGAACAGGGGTGGGCTCCTACGAGCAGTACTTC,CASSVGTGVGSYEQYF